These 21 T cell receptor beta chains were all obtained from the same sample, sequenced in a study of T cells in women clearing cervical HPV infection. TCRdb keeps only in-frame clones here, not all; method: immunoSEQ multiplex PCR. The sample spans roughly 40,000 clones; the ten largest clones claim about 5%. Sample: blood buffy coat. Every receptor here comes from a woman between 18 and 70 years old with a cervical HPV16 infection that either progressed to CIN3+ or cleared (not recorded which).

Remarks on this clone: The sequenced fragment ends 3 residues before the CDR3 boundary, so the rest is inferred from the germline J gene. V is TRBV10-2 and J is TRBJ1-6; D perhaps matches TRBD1 (5 bases). CDR3 length: 16 amino acids. V was cut by 4 bases and J by 7 bases, with 17 bases left in between. Per the germline V gene, CDR1 is WSHSY and CDR2 is SAAADI. The sequenced part of the CDR3 DNA is TGCGCCAGCAGTGCCTCCGTCGGGGGTCGGAATTCACCC. It codes for CASSASVGGRNSP. The CDR3 as a whole reads CASSASVGGRNSPLHF.

As concerns this clone: The sequenced fragment ends 3 residues before the CDR3 boundary, so the rest is inferred from the germline J gene. The chain employs TRBV5-1 and TRBJ1-2; D is uncertain. Germline-derived CDR1 and CDR2 are SGHRS and YFSETQ. Trimming left V 4 bases short and J 5 bases short, with 9 bases between. The CDR3 totals 12 residues. The sequenced CDR3 bases are TGCGCCAGCAGCCGCCCAGATTATGGC. Residues: CASSRPDYG. The whole CDR3 protein reads CASSRPDYGYTF.

The covered CDR3 bases are TGTGCCAGCAGTCCCGGACAGCTCTATGGC. Amino acids: CASSPGQLYG. The entire CDR3 is CASSPGQLYGYTF. The genes are TRBV11-2 and TRBJ1-2, with D tentatively TRBD1 (6 bases). The CDR3 end falls 3 residues outside the read, so it is completed with the germline J gene. The CDR3 is 13 amino acids. V dropped 6 bases and J dropped 4 bases, with 12 bases sitting between them. Germline V CDR1 and CDR2: SGHAT, FQNNGV. Full variable domain (remainder filled in from reference TRBV11-2 and TRBJ1-2): EAGVAQSPRYKIIEKRQSVAFWCNPISGHATLYWYQQILGQGPKLLIQFQNNGVVDDSQLPKDRFSAERLKGVDSTLKIQPAKLEDSAVYLCASSPGQLYGYTFGSGTRLTVV.

For this clone: The read ends 3 residues shy of where the CDR3 ends; the end is completed using the germline J gene. The chain links TRBV20-1 to TRBJ1-1; a possible D gene is TRBD1 (5 bases). The germline V gene has CDR1 DFQATT and CDR2 SNEGSKA (reference sequence). CDR3 size: 14 residues. Trimming left V 2 bases short and J 4 bases short, with 14 bases between. The CDR3 DNA, read in part, is TGCAGTGCTAGACAGGGAAGAGGAAGCACTGAA. Protein product: CSARQGRGSTE. The entire CDR3 sequence reads CSARQGRGSTEAFF.

Notes on this clone: The missing CDR3 end, 3 residues past where the read stops, is filled in from the germline J gene. The chain joins TRBV20-1 to TRBJ1-5; the match to TRBD1 covers 11 bases. Germline V lookup: CDR1 DFQATT, CDR2 SNEGSKA (reference sequence). With 0 bases clipped from V and 6 bases from J, the junction kept 7 bases outside the gene matches. This CDR3 has 16 amino acids. The chain's CDR3 is CSARDGTGGLGQPQHF. Incomplete CDR3 DNA: TGCAGTGCTAGAGATGGGACAGGGGGATTGGGTCAGCCC.

This clone ranks as medium-sized in terms of frequency. The CDR3 end falls 3 residues outside the read, so it is completed with the germline J gene. The V gene is TRBV9, the J gene TRBJ2-3, with a possible D match to TRBD2 (5 bases). V lost 0 bases, J lost 2 bases, and 10 bases lay in between. The CDR3 runs to 15 residues. Germline V gives CDR1 SGDLS, CDR2 YYNGEE. The CDR3 sequence: CASSVDGLNTDTQYF. CDR3 DNA, as far as it was read: TGTGCCAGCAGCGTAGACGGACTCAACACAGATACG.

About this clone: The read terminates 3 residues ahead of where the CDR3 ends, so the germline J gene completes it. The V gene is TRBV20-1, the J gene TRBJ1-5; possible D gene TRBD1, 5 bases. The CDR3 spans 15 residues. The V end lost 6 bases, the J end lost 2 bases, and 17 bases lay between the germline ends. Germline-derived CDR1 and CDR2 are DFQATT and SNEGSKA (reference sequence). The part of the CDR3 DNA that was read is TGCAGTGCGAGAACAGGTTCGGGGGGCAATCAGCCC. Amino acid sequence: CSARTGSGGNQP. The full-length CDR3 reads as CSARTGSGGNQPQHF.

Regarding this clone: Coverage ceases 3 residues before the CDR3 finishes, and the germline J gene fills in the end. This chain uses TRBV2 with TRBJ2-3; 12 nucleotides match TRBD2. V shed 8 bases, J shed 2 bases, and the junction held 2 bases outside the gene matches. The CDR3 loop spans 14 amino acids. Germline values: CDR1 SNHLY, CDR2 FYNNEI. The covered CDR3 bases are TGTGCCAGCGGACTAGCGGGGTACACAGATACG. Translated, it gives CASGLAGYTDT. The full-length CDR3 reads as CASGLAGYTDTQYF.

On this clone itself: The sequenced fragment ends 3 residues before the CDR3 boundary, so the rest is inferred from the germline J gene. The rearrangement links TRBV7-9 to TRBJ1-2; tentative D call: TRBD1 (6 bases). V lost 2 bases to trimming and J lost 7 bases, with 8 bases between them. Per germline, CDR1 SEHNR and CDR2 FQNEAQ (reference sequence). The CDR3 has 12 amino acids. The DNA read from the CDR3 is TGTGCCAGCAGCTTACCACAGGGTGGC. This encodes CASSLPQGG. The whole CDR3 is CASSLPQGGYTF.

CDR3 protein: CASSQSKYGTAPDTQYF. Partial CDR3 DNA: TGCGCCAGCAGTCAATCTAAGTACGGGACAGCGCCAGATACG. The chain combines TRBV23-1 with TRBJ2-3; the match to TRBD1 covers 7 bases. The CDR3 end is not reached by the read, which stops 3 residues before it; the germline J gene fills it in. TRBV23-1 is classed as an ORF, of uncertain function. CDR3 size: 17 residues. V shed 0 bases and J 4 bases; nucleotides not matched to a gene: 10.

On this clone itself: The CDR3 end falls 3 residues outside the read, so it is completed with the germline J gene. This chain uses TRBV7-9 with TRBJ2-2; 8 bases fit TRBD1. The CDR3 runs to 15 residues. Germline CDR1 reads SEHNR; CDR2 reads FQNEAQ (reference sequence). After removal of 5 bases from V and 1 base from J, the junction contained 3 bases not matched to a gene. Partial CDR3 DNA: TGTGCCAGCAGCCCCGGGACAGGGAACACCGGGGAG. It specifies CASSPGTGNTGE. The CDR3 as a whole reads CASSPGTGNTGELFF.

Of note for this clone: The CDR3 end is not reached by the read, which stops 3 residues before it; the germline J gene fills it in. The chain is built from TRBV29-1 and TRBJ1-4, with D tentatively TRBD1 (5 bases). CDR1 is SQVTM and CDR2 is ANQGSEA in the germline V gene. V lost 4 bases, J lost 4 bases, and 10 bases lay in between. The CDR3 extends over 13 amino acids. This chain's CDR3 is CSVVDQGNEKLFF. Incomplete CDR3 DNA: TGCAGCGTTGTCGATCAGGGTAATGAAAAA.

In the case of this clone: The read terminates 3 residues ahead of where the CDR3 ends, so the germline J gene completes it. The chain couples TRBV20-1 to TRBJ2-3; either TRBD1 or TRBD2 may fit D (5 bases each). There are 16 residues in the CDR3. CDR1 and CDR2 from the germline V gene are DFQATT and SNEGSKA (reference sequence). Between the trimmed V and J ends, which lost 6 bases and 2 bases, there was a span of 21 bases. CDR3 in amino acids: CSAQEARGTSTDTQYF. The sequenced part of the CDR3 DNA is TGCAGTGCCCAAGAGGCGAGGGGAACATCCACAGATACG.

With regard to this clone: The read ends 3 residues early relative to the CDR3; the germline J gene fills the gap. The V gene is TRBV7-9, the J gene TRBJ2-2, with a tentative D call TRBD2 (6 bases). CDR3 length: 15 amino acids. Germline CDR1 reads SEHNR; CDR2 reads FQNEAQ (reference sequence). Trimming removed 3 bases at V and 6 bases at J, with 14 bases between. Here the CDR3 reads CASSFSRRGSGELFF. The DNA read from the CDR3 is TGTGCCAGCAGCTTTAGTAGGAGGGGTTCCGGGGAG.

Details on this clone: Sequencing ends 3 residues short of the CDR3 end; the germline J gene provides the rest. This chain links TRBV18 with TRBJ1-6, with 8 bases lining up with TRBD1. CDR1 is KGHSH, CDR2 LQKENI, per germline. V gave up 3 bases and J gave up 6 bases; unmatched junction bases: 1. CDR3 length equals 14 residues. The CDR3 bases that were read are TGTGCCAGCTCACCTGACAGGGGTAATTCACCC. It encodes CASSPDRGNSP. In full, the CDR3 reads CASSPDRGNSPLHF.

CDR3 residues: CASSMSGGGVYEQYF. The sequenced CDR3 bases are TGTGCCAGTAGTATGTCGGGGGGGGGCGTCTACGAG. The J gene is TRBJ2-7, the V gene TRBV19, with TRBD2 matching 8 bases. The observed sequence ends 3 residues before the CDR3 terminus, with the missing tail filled in from the germline J gene. Germline values: CDR1 LNHDA, CDR2 SQIVND (reference sequence). There are 15 residues in the CDR3. V dropped 3 bases and J dropped 3; count of bases not matched to a gene: 7.

Points on this clone: Coverage ceases 3 residues before the CDR3 finishes, and the germline J gene fills in the end. The rearrangement uses TRBV5-6 and TRBJ1-2; D not resolved. Germline CDR1 SGHDT, CDR2 YYEEEE. This CDR3 is built from 13 residues. The germline V and J ends were trimmed by 5 bases and 2 bases, with 10 bases remaining between them. The CDR3 DNA, read in part, is TGTGCCAGCAGTACAACATCGAACTATGGC. Residues: CASSTTSNYG. The whole CDR3 reads CASSTTSNYGYTF.

Note on this clone: Sequencing ends 3 residues short of the CDR3 end; the germline J gene provides the rest. This sequence joins TRBV2 and TRBJ1-6, with D tentatively TRBD1 (5 bases). Germline values: CDR1 SNHLY, CDR2 FYNNEI. The CDR3 sequence is 12 residues long. The germline V and J ends were trimmed by 7 bases and 8 bases, with 9 bases remaining between them. The CDR3 bases that were read are TGTGCCAGCAATCGCAGGGATTCACCC. It is translated as CASNRRDSP. The full CDR3 protein reads CASNRRDSPLHF. Combining the CDR3 with reference TRBV2 and TRBJ1-6 gives the whole variable domain EPEVTQTPSHQVTQMGQEVILRCVPISNHLYFYWYRQILGQKVEFLVSFYNNEISEKSEIFDDQFSVERPDGSNFTLKIRSTKLEDSAMYFCASNRRDSPLHFGNGTRLTVT.

Regarding this clone: The CDR3 goes on 3 residues after the read ends, and that part is filled in from the germline J gene. The genes are TRBV5-1 and TRBJ2-3; TRBD1 matches at 10 bases. Germline loops: CDR1 SGHRS, CDR2 YFSETQ. The CDR3 has 15 amino acids. V shed 5 bases, J shed 4 bases, and the junction held 7 bases outside the gene matches. CDR3 bases read: TGCGCCAGCAGTCAGGGACAGGGGAGGCCAGATACG. It encodes CASSQGQGRPDT. The full CDR3 reads CASSQGQGRPDTQYF.

As to this clone: The CDR3 end falls 3 residues outside the read, so it is completed with the germline J gene. This chain joins TRBV4-2 and TRBJ1-2, with D maybe TRBD1 (6 bases). V was cut by 4 bases and J by 6 bases, with 12 bases left in between. This CDR3 comprises 13 residues. CDR1 is LGHNA, CDR2 YNFKEQ, per germline. The part of the CDR3 DNA that was read is TGTGCCAGCAGCCCCGAGGGGGTAAATGGC. Residues: CASSPEGVNG. In full, the CDR3 is CASSPEGVNGYTF.

With regard to this clone: The read terminates 3 residues before the CDR3 end, so the remaining end is supplied by the germline J gene. The chain has TRBV12-5 and TRBJ2-1; 8 bases align to TRBD1. With V trimmed by 1 base and J by 6 bases, 5 bases remained unmatched. CDR1 is LGHNT, CDR2 FRNRAP, per germline. This CDR3 has 15 residues. The CDR3: CASGLAGQGSNEQFF. CDR3 bases read: TGTGCTAGTGGTTTGGCAGGACAGGGCAGCAATGAG.